These T cell receptor beta chains were read from a single sample in a study of T cell responses to AZD1222 COVID-19 vaccine. The protocol was immunoSEQ multiplex PCR, while the TCRdb copy is restricted to in-frame clones and leaves out a portion. Of tens of thousands of clones in the sample, 85% to 90% are singletons; the top ten hold roughly 29%. Here the sequenced sample was peripheral blood, taken on day 0 of AZD1222 vaccination. The receptors derive from an adult in good health. The conserved cysteine and the conserved F or W are not part of the CDR3 here. D genes are given only for firm matches.

V gene,J gene,D gene,CDR3 protein
TRBV9,TRBJ1-2,NA,ASSVGGGVDYGYT
TRBV29-1,TRBJ2-3,TRBD1,SAPDRGLGDTQY
TRBV25-1,TRBJ2-5,NA,ASSDRRDPSATQY
TRBV27,TRBJ2-7,TRBD2,ASSLRREETYEQY
TRBV27,TRBJ2-2,NA,ASSIEGVRGTGELF
TRBV5-5,TRBJ1-6,NA,ASSLGLDSPLH
TRBV19,TRBJ1-2,TRBD1,ASRPLTGGSNGYT
TRBV11-2,TRBJ2-7,TRBD1,ASSLEYRGYEQY
TRBV30,TRBJ2-2,NA,AWSVRVGGTGELF
TRBV27,TRBJ2-7,TRBD2,ASRGLALTSGSYEQY
TRBV7-2,TRBJ2-3,TRBD2,ASSLKMTSRERADTQY
TRBV28,TRBJ2-7,NA,ASSLGGLGGEQY
TRBV4-1,TRBJ1-3,NA,ASSSRLEGNTIY
TRBV2,TRBJ2-2,TRBD2,ASSTGLAGELF
TRBV5-1,TRBJ1-2,NA,ASSSSVVGNSNYGYT
TRBV3-1/TRBV3-2,TRBJ2-1,TRBD2,ASSPGTAGGSISYNEQF
TRBV4-3,TRBJ2-7,NA,ASSQDRAPPSYEQY
TRBV28,TRBJ2-7,TRBD2,ASTPRDYQYEQY
TRBV9,TRBJ1-3,NA,ASSVWGRDAGNTIY
TRBV19,TRBJ2-3,NA,ASRGETDTQY
TRBV28,TRBJ1-6,TRBD1,ASGNGQGNSPLH
TRBV19,TRBJ1-1,TRBD1,ASSILGQDTEAF
TRBV11-2,TRBJ2-2,TRBD2,ASNMGGGRPTGELF
TRBV7-2,TRBJ2-1,NA,ASSLGGWNEQF
TRBV29-1,TRBJ2-5,NA,SVEAEAGSETQY
TRBV7-9,TRBJ2-7,NA,ASSQGFYEQY
TRBV6-5,TRBJ2-3,TRBD2,ASSQLAGGTDTQY
TRBV9,TRBJ2-3,NA,ASSPRADTQY
TRBV9,TRBJ2-5,NA,ASSPEGQNQETQY
TRBV14,TRBJ2-1,TRBD2,ASRRGLAGIGNEQF
TRBV19,TRBJ1-1,NA,ASSRSGHQRNTEAF
TRBV9,TRBJ1-6,NA,ASSASTVPNSPLH
TRBV24-1,TRBJ2-1,TRBD2,ATASGRTGHEQF
TRBV3-1/TRBV3-2,TRBJ2-1,NA,ASSQRGDEQF
TRBV5-1,TRBJ2-2,TRBD2,ASNYLAGEGGGELF
TRBV19,TRBJ1-4,TRBD1,ASTRGLSGEKLF
TRBV7-6,TRBJ1-5,NA,ASSLRPGDGNQPQH
TRBV12-5,TRBJ2-4,TRBD2,ASGLEKLAGVTYIQY
TRBV7-9,TRBJ2-1,NA,ASSSSSYNEQF
TRBV14,TRBJ2-2,TRBD1,ASSQPGQGANTGELF
TRBV28,TRBJ1-5,NA,ASSSPSGQPQH
TRBV7-2,TRBJ1-3,NA,ASRSLPSSGNTIY
TRBV28,TRBJ1-1,TRBD1,ASSTGTVNTEAF
TRBV19,TRBJ2-7,TRBD2,ASSASGRDYEQY
TRBV7-9,TRBJ2-5,NA,ASSLVGGETQY
TRBV11-2,TRBJ2-7,NA,ASSFEEQY
TRBV19,TRBJ2-7,TRBD2,ASSVTSGLSYEQY
TRBV18,TRBJ1-3,NA,ASRGSGLGNTIY
TRBV11-2,TRBJ2-5,TRBD1,ASSSGTGYQETQY
TRBV12-3/TRBV12-4,TRBJ1-2,NA,ASRSDGAYGYT
TRBV11-2,TRBJ1-2,NA,ASSLDRTRGYT
TRBV19,TRBJ2-1,TRBD2,ASSKGAGGLNEQF
TRBV19,TRBJ2-4,NA,ASSIEGTAKNIQY
TRBV27,TRBJ1-1,NA,ASSPLDWIGKTEAF
TRBV3-1/TRBV3-2,TRBJ1-4,TRBD1,ASSLWTGNEKLF
TRBV6-5,TRBJ2-1,NA,ASSYGVSSYNEQF
TRBV29-1,TRBJ1-2,NA,SVGVQLNYGYT
TRBV6-5,TRBJ1-5,NA,ASSYSGGNQPQH
TRBV5-1,TRBJ2-5,NA,ASSPALGGRETQY
TRBV14,TRBJ2-7,NA,ASSQDPSVDEQY